A single sample is the source of the 23 T cell receptor beta chains below, sequenced in a study of blood T cells in healthy people across ages. Next came a second PCR, run for about 6 to 11 cycles, which used a sample-barcoded 5' primer along with a J-beta primer mix. TCRdb ran MiXCR on the 5' RACE reads and lists one entry per CDR3 protein. The profile shows roughly 800,000 distinct CDR3 sequences, 58% of them singletons. The sample consisted of blood. These receptor sequences come from a man under 40 in good health.

The rearrangement joins TRBV4-3 to TRBJ2-3, with no clear D. The CDR3 is made up of 15 amino acids. Germline values: CDR1 LGHNA, CDR2 YSLEER. Trimming shortened V by 1 base and J by 2 bases, and 10 bases separated the two germline ends. The CDR3 bases are TGCGCCAGCAGCCAAGGAATGGGTAACACAGATACGCAGTATTTT. This encodes CASSQGMGNTDTQYF.

This clonotype was counted a few times. This rearrangement joins TRBV20-1 to TRBJ2-4; 9 bases agree with TRBD2. Germline V CDR1 and CDR2: DFQATT, SNEGSKA (reference sequence). V dropped 7 bases and J dropped 6; count of bases not matched to a gene: 4. This CDR3 contains 12 residues. The CDR3, as DNA: TGCAGTGTAGGGCGGGGGGGAAACATTCAGTACTTC. Its protein is CSVGRGGNIQYF.

V gene TRBV12-3 or TRBV12-4 combines with J gene TRBJ1-3; D ambiguous. Deletions cut 8 bases from V and 7 bases from J, with 15 bases between. The length of the CDR3 is 13 residues. The CDR3, as DNA: TGTGCCAGCGGGTTCCTAGGGCGGAACACCATATATTTT. Its protein product is CASGFLGRNTIYF.

The chain links TRBV6-1 to TRBJ2-1, with 11 positions matching TRBD2. Losses at the gene ends were 6 bases for V and 8 bases for J; bases not matched to a gene: 9. The CDR3 is 15 residues long. CDR1 and CDR2 (germline): MNHNS, SASEGT. The chain's CDR3 is CASRGTSGGGDEQFF. In DNA, the CDR3 is TGTGCCAGCAGGGGGACTAGCGGTGGGGGCGATGAGCAGTTCTTC.

The chain links TRBV20-1 to TRBJ2-2; 11 bases fit TRBD2. The CDR3 has 16 amino acids. The germline V gene has CDR1 DFQATT and CDR2 SNEGSKA (reference sequence). The V and J ends lost 3 bases and 5 bases, in that order; junction bases with no gene match: 8. The CDR3 DNA reads as TGCAGTGCTAGGAACCCTAGCGGGAGGCGTACCGGGGAGCTGTTTTTT. Translated: CSARNPSGRRTGELFF.

Regarding this clonotype: It may be a read error: a sequence one base away is much more abundant. The gene calls are TRBV6-6 and TRBJ1-1, with TRBD1 as a possible D gene (5 bases). The CDR3 sequence is 11 residues long. Trimming pared 5 bases from V and 5 bases from J, leaving 6 bases between. Per the germline V gene, CDR1 is MNHNY and CDR2 is SVGAGI (reference sequence). CDR3 protein: CASSEGTEAFF. The CDR3 DNA sequence: TGTGCCAGCAGTGAGGGGACTGAAGCTTTCTTT.

As concerns this clonotype: At one boundary the junction diverges from the germline segment, which might be a read error. V is TRBV10-3 and J is TRBJ2-7; perhaps D is TRBD1 or TRBD2 (5 bases each). CDR3 length: 16 amino acids. Looked up from germline, CDR1 is ENHRY and CDR2 is SYGVKD. Written as DNA, the CDR3 is TGTGCCATCAGTGAGTCGATGGGGGACCTGGGCTACGGGCAGTACTTC. Translation: CAISESMGDLGYGQYF.

The chain has TRBV3-1 and TRBJ2-7, with 11 positions matching TRBD2. The CDR3 extends over 15 amino acids. V shed 5 bases and J 4 bases; nucleotides not matched to a gene: 7. Germline CDR1 is LGHDT and CDR2 is YNNKEL (reference sequence). The CDR3 here is CASSNGLAGLYEQYF. The CDR3, as DNA: TGTGCCAGCAGCAACGGACTAGCGGGTTTATACGAGCAGTACTTC.

This chain joins TRBV10-3 and TRBJ1-4; 8 bases align to TRBD1. CDR1 is ENHRY and CDR2 is SYGVKD in the germline V gene. This CDR3 has 14 residues. The ends lost 6 bases at V and 2 bases at J; junction bases unmatched: 2. In DNA form, the CDR3 reads TGTGCCATCAGGCAGGGGGCCACTAATGAAAAACTGTTTTTT. Translated, it gives CAIRQGATNEKLFF.

V and J are TRBV7-9 and TRBJ1-2; TRBD1 aligns across 8 bases. The V gene end was trimmed by 4 bases and the J gene end by 7 bases; junction bases not matched to a gene: 8. The CDR3 totals 14 residues. Germline V gives CDR1 SEHNR, CDR2 FQNEAQ (reference sequence). CDR3 sequence reads: CASSSSQGGSGYTF. DNA for the CDR3: TGTGCCAGCAGCTCATCACAGGGGGGCTCTGGCTACACCTTC.

This chain links TRBV4-3 with TRBJ2-1; D is possibly TRBD2 (6 bases). V lost 3 bases and J lost 10, with 13 bases in between. In germline, CDR1 is LGHNA, CDR2 YSLEER. This CDR3 region has 13 residues. The CDR3 nucleotides read TGCGCCAGCAGCCAGGGACTGGGTTGGGAGCAGTTCTTC. This codes for CASSQGLGWEQFF.

The rearrangement links TRBV10-3 to TRBJ2-4, with a possible D match to TRBD2 (6 bases). The end of the DNA aligns better with TRBJ2-7, so the J call may be wrong. Germline lookup yields CDR1 ENHRY and CDR2 SYGVKD. CDR3 length: 19 residues. The CDR3 sequence is CAISDGDLALGRNPYEQYF. CDR3 sequence (DNA): TGTGCCATCAGTGACGGGGATCTAGCGTTGGGGAGAAATCCCTACGAGCAGTACTTC.

This clonotype was detected a few times. The chain couples TRBV10-3 to TRBJ2-7; TRBD1 matches 9 bases. CDR3 length: 15 amino acids. Germline V lookup: CDR1 ENHRY, CDR2 SYGVKD. V was clipped by 3 bases and J by 2 bases; unmatched bases: 5. The CDR3: CAISESDRGTYEQYF. In nucleotides, the CDR3 is TGTGCCATCAGTGAATCGGACAGGGGCACCTACGAGCAGTACTTC.

This chain uses TRBV29-1 with TRBJ1-2, with D hard to call. Trimming cost V 5 bases and J 5 bases, with 18 bases left between them. CDR1 is SQVTM, CDR2 ANQGSEA, per germline. This CDR3 has 14 residues. The CDR3 DNA reads TGCAGCGTTTACCACGTCGACAAAGATTATGGCTACACCTTC. This codes for CSVYHVDKDYGYTF.

This clonotype was counted only a few times. This chain joins TRBV4-2 and TRBJ2-3, with 8 bases aligning to TRBD2. The ends lost 6 bases at V and 6 bases at J; junction bases unmatched: 5. The CDR3 totals 13 residues. CDR1 and CDR2 (germline): LGHNA, YNFKEQ. The CDR3 DNA sequence: TGTGCCAGCAGTGCGGGACTAGAGGATACGCAGTATTTT. Protein product: CASSAGLEDTQYF.

The chain carries TRBV7-9 and TRBJ2-3; D is possibly TRBD1 (5 bases). Germline loops: CDR1 SEHNR, CDR2 FQNEAQ (reference sequence). V was cut by 1 base and J by 5 bases, with 10 bases left in between. CDR3 length: 14 residues. The CDR3 DNA follows: TGTGCCAGCAGCTTAGTAGGGGTAGGAGATACGCAGTATTTT. It codes for CASSLVGVGDTQYF.

The chain recombines TRBV5-6 with TRBJ2-1; TRBD2 matches at 10 bases. Germline V gene lookup returns CDR1 SGHDT and CDR2 YYEEEE. J was trimmed by 7 bases and V by 4 bases; bases with no gene match: 11. The CDR3 contains 16 residues. CDR3 sequence (DNA): TGTGCCAGCAGCCCCGACCCCAGCGGGGGGGCAAATGAGCAGTTCTTC. Amino acid sequence: CASSPDPSGGANEQFF.

The rearrangement joins TRBV6-6 to TRBJ2-1; 7 positions match TRBD2. Trimming removed 0 bases from V and 7 bases from J; junction bases left unmatched: 9. Germline lookup yields CDR1 MNHNY and CDR2 SVGAGI (reference sequence). The CDR3 covers 16 residues. The CDR3 loop is CASSYSGGSGGNEQFF. DNA for the CDR3: TGTGCCAGCAGTTACTCAGGCGGGAGTGGAGGTAATGAGCAGTTCTTC.

This chain connects TRBV6-2 or TRBV6-3 to TRBJ2-4; 10 nucleotides align to TRBD1. The tail of the sequence fits TRBJ2-7 better, so the J call may be wrong. Germline V gene data show CDR1 as MNHEY and CDR2 as SVGEGT. The CDR3 is made up of 15 amino acids. The CDR3 reads CASSDPGTGVHEQYF. The CDR3 bases are TGTGCCAGCAGCGACCCCGGGACAGGGGTACACGAGCAGTACTTC.

J is TRBJ1-5 and V is TRBV15; D gene uncertain. V lost 0 bases, J lost 4 bases, and 10 bases lay in between. The CDR3 length is 15 residues. Per the germline V gene, CDR1 is LNHNV and CDR2 is YYDKDF (reference sequence). The CDR3 is CATSRDRVSNQPQHF. CDR3 sequence (DNA): TGTGCCACCAGCAGAGATCGGGTCTCGAATCAGCCCCAGCATTTT.

This clonotype turned up a few times. The V and J genes are TRBV20-1 and TRBJ2-7, with a possible D match to TRBD1 (6 bases). V lost 6 bases and J 5 bases, leaving 14 bases between the germline ends. CDR1 DFQATT and CDR2 SNEGSKA come from the germline V gene (reference sequence). This CDR3 comprises 12 residues. This CDR3 is CSAEPGQDEQYF. CDR3 DNA sequence: TGCAGTGCCGAGCCGGGACAAGACGAGCAGTACTTC.

The rearrangement joins TRBV29-1 to TRBJ2-7; D tentatively reads TRBD1 or TRBD2 (6 bases each). The CDR3 contains 13 residues. V lost 6 bases and J 2 bases, leaving 14 bases between the germline ends. Germline lookup yields CDR1 SQVTM and CDR2 ANQGSEA. As DNA, the CDR3 is TGCAGCGTGGGGGGCTGGCACACCTACGAGCAGTACTTC. Protein sequence: CSVGGWHTYEQYF.

This clonotype was counted a few times. The chain carries TRBV20-1 and TRBJ2-4; 8 nucleotides match TRBD2. V lost 4 bases to trimming and J lost 5 bases; unmatched junction nucleotides: 10. This CDR3 has 15 amino acids. CDR1 is DFQATT and CDR2 is SNEGSKA in the germline V gene (reference sequence). CDR3 residues: CSAIGAGGLENIQYF. CDR3 coding DNA: TGCAGTGCTATTGGGGCGGGAGGCCTAGAAAACATTCAGTACTTC.